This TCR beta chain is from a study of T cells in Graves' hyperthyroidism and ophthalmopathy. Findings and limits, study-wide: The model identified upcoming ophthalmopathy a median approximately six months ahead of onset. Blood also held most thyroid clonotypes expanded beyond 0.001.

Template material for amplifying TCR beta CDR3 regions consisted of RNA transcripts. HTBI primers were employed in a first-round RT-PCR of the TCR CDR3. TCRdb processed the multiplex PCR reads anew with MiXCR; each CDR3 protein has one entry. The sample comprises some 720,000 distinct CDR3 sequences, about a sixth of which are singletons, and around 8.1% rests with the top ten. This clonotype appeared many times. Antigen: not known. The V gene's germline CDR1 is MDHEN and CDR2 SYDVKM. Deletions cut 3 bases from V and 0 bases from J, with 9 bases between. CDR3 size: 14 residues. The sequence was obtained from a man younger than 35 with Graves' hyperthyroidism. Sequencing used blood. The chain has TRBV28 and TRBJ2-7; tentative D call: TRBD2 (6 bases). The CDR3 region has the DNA TGTGCCAGCAGTTTGGACGGGAGCTCCTACGAGCAGTACTTC. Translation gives CASSLDGSSYEQYF.